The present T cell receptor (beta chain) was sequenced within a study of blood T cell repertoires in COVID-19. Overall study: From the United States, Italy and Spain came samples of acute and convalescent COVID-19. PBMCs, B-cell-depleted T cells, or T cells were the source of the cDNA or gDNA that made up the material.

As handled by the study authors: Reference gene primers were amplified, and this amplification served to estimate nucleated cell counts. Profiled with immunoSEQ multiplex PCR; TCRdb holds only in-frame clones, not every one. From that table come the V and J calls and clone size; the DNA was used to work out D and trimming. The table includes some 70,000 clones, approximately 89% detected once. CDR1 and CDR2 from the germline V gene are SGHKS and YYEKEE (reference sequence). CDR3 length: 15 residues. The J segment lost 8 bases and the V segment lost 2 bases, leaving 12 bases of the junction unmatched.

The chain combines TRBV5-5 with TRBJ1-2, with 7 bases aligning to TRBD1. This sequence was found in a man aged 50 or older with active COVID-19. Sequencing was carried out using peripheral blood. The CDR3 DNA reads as TGTGCCAGCAGCTTAACGATGACAGGGCTGGAAGGCTACACCTTC. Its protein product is CASSLTMTGLEGYTF.